Included here is one T cell receptor (beta chain) sequence, with context. The target antigen is unknown. Germline assignment: CDR1 GTSNPN and CDR2 SVGIG (reference sequence). The trim removed 3 bases at V and 0 bases at J, leaving 6 bases unmatched. There are 16 residues in the CDR3. This sample was included in a study of cytomegalovirus exposure and HLA in healthy donors. Study-wide results and limits: Another analysis was done later, and it associated roughly 15,000 TCR beta sequences with HLA alleles at 0.05 false discovery rate. It was reported that the classifier diagnosed cytomegalovirus status with high specificity and sensitivity in both the original and validation cohorts.

The PCR employed 60 Vbeta primers together with 13 Jbeta primers. In the original workflow: As a later analysis found, there were tens of millions of unique TCR beta chains, of which roughly 11 million were shared. Only in-frame clones appear in the TCRdb table, and some are missing; sequencing was by immunoSEQ multiplex PCR. V and J calls and clone size are those listed in that table; D and trimming were worked out from the DNA. This sample contains more than 25,000 clones. The chain is built from TRBV30 and TRBJ2-3, with TRBD2 matching over 10 bases. Source material: PBMCs. This receptor was obtained from a man aged 30 to 39 in good health and CMV-seronegative. The CDR3 bases are TGTGCCTGGAGCAAACTAGCGGGGTCTAGCACAGATACGCAGTATTTT. Translated, it gives CAWSKLAGSSTDTQYF.